Shown below are 22 T cell receptor beta chains from a single sample sequenced in a study of identical twins. TCRdb passed the 5' RACE reads through MiXCR, listing each CDR3 protein once. This sample has around 680,000 distinct CDR3 sequences, with 8.6% found just once. This sample was shared with a second study, whose subject was yellow fever vaccine responses in identical twins.

The source material was PBMCs. These receptors were obtained from a woman under 30 in good health.

This clonotype appeared a few times. The chain uses TRBV20-1 and TRBJ2-5; D is unclear. Germline-derived CDR1 and CDR2 are DFQATT and SNEGSKA (reference sequence). V was shortened by 0 bases and J by 3 bases, with 17 bases between the two germline ends. The CDR3 spans 16 residues. The CDR3 reads CSAREMILTIKETQYF. CDR3 nucleotide sequence: TGCAGTGCTAGAGAGATGATTTTAACTATCAAAGAGACCCAGTACTTC.

The table lists this clonotype with a few counts. V and J are TRBV29-1 and TRBJ2-7; either TRBD1 or TRBD2 may fit D (5 bases each). The CDR3 totals 14 residues. Germline assignment: CDR1 SQVTM and CDR2 ANQGSEA. V was shortened by 6 bases and J by 4 bases, with 19 bases between the two germline ends. In DNA form, the CDR3 reads TGCAGCGTCGACCTCGGGGACGGCTCATACGAGCAGTACTTC. Encoded protein: CSVDLGDGSYEQYF.

The chain employs TRBV7-6 and TRBJ2-5, with TRBD2 matching over 15 bases. The CDR3 is 18 residues long. Germline assignment: CDR1 SGHVS and CDR2 FNYEAQ. V trimming: 8 bases; J trimming: 0 bases; junction bases outside the gene matches: 10. CDR3 residues: CASVLGGTSGGYQETQYF. The DNA for the CDR3 is TGTGCCAGCGTGCTTGGAGGGACTAGCGGGGGGTACCAAGAGACCCAGTACTTC.

In this sample, this clonotype turned up many times. The J gene is TRBJ2-2, the V gene TRBV29-1, with 7 nucleotides matching TRBD2. The J segment lost 5 bases and the V segment lost 3 bases, leaving 12 bases of the junction unmatched. CDR3 length: 16 residues. Germline loops: CDR1 SQVTM, CDR2 ANQGSEA. In DNA, the CDR3 is TGCAGCGTTGAGGTCCGTGGGGCGGGAGAGACCGGGGAGCTGTTTTTT. As protein: CSVEVRGAGETGELFF.

On this clonotype itself: At one end, the junction sequence differs from germline, possibly due to a read error. The gene calls are TRBV2 and TRBJ2-3, with 14 bases aligning to TRBD2. The CDR3 runs 18 residues. Germline V gives CDR1 SNHLY, CDR2 FYNNEI. The CDR3 bases are TGTACCAGCAGCCCCGGGACTAGCGGGGGATCTAGCACAGATACGCAGTATTTT. This encodes CTSSPGTSGGSSTDTQYF.

Written as DNA, the CDR3 is TGTGCCAGCAGTCAATCACAGGGGCCCAGGTACGAGCAGTACTTC. It specifies CASSQSQGPRYEQYF. The J gene is TRBJ2-7, the V gene TRBV12-3 or TRBV12-4; 7 nucleotides line up with TRBD1. V shed 5 bases and J 4 bases; nucleotides not matched to a gene: 11. The CDR3 totals 15 residues.

This clonotype occurred a few times. The genes are TRBV9 and TRBJ2-7; no clear D. CDR3 size: 15 residues. The germline CDR1 and CDR2 sequences are SGDLS and YYNGEE. V lost 0 bases and J lost 8, with 18 bases in between. DNA of the CDR3: TGTGCCAGCAGCGTAGATCTACAAGTTGGAGACCAGCAGTACTTC. As protein: CASSVDLQVGDQQYF.

This clonotype was seen more than once but under ten times. The chain has TRBV5-5 and TRBJ2-7; 7 bases agree with TRBD2. The V and J ends lost 5 bases and 5 bases, in that order; junction bases with no gene match: 7. This CDR3 has 13 amino acids. The germline V gene encodes CDR1 SGHKS and CDR2 YYEKEE (reference sequence). CDR3: CASRGRDYDEQYF. Written as DNA, the CDR3 is TGTGCCAGCAGGGGCCGGGACTACGACGAGCAGTACTTC.

Ten or more counts support this clonotype. CDR3 region: CASSYMQAQETQYF. CDR3 DNA sequence: TGCGCCAGCAGCTATATGCAGGCCCAAGAGACCCAGTACTTC. This chain uses TRBV5-1 with TRBJ2-5; D is unresolved. This CDR3 comprises 14 residues. V lost 3 bases and J 1 base, leaving 10 bases between the germline ends. The germline CDR1 and CDR2 sequences are SGHRS and YFSETQ.

The chain is built from TRBV12-3 or TRBV12-4 and TRBJ2-7; TRBD2 matches 10 bases. This CDR3 region has 14 residues. The V and J ends lost 6 bases and 7 bases, in that order; junction bases with no gene match: 9. Here the CDR3 DNA reads TGTGCCAGCAGCTCCCAGCGGGAGGGCCGGGAGCAGTACTTC. Protein: CASSSQREGREQYF.

This clonotype was seen a handful of times. This chain uses TRBV3-1 with TRBJ2-1; 8 bases are a match to TRBD2. Unmatched junction bases numbered 7, after V lost 4 bases and J lost 5 bases. This CDR3 comprises 15 residues. The V gene's germline CDR1 is LGHDT and CDR2 YNNKEL (reference sequence). CDR3: CASSRPGLVNNEQFF. As DNA, the CDR3 is TGTGCCAGCAGCCGCCCGGGACTAGTAAACAATGAGCAGTTCTTC.

This clonotype turned up a few times. The chain is built from TRBV6-1 and TRBJ2-3, with D uncertain. The V end was cut by 2 bases, the J end by 6 bases, with 15 bases between. This CDR3 is built from 15 residues. CDR1 is MNHNS and CDR2 is SASEGT in the germline V gene. The CDR3 DNA is TGTGCCAGCAGTGAATATCGGCAGTTCACCGATACGCAGTATTTT. It specifies CASSEYRQFTDTQYF.

The chain links TRBV29-1 to TRBJ2-7; 8 bases map to TRBD1. The junction had 4 bases not matched to a gene; V was cut back by 7 bases and J by 2 bases. CDR1 and CDR2 from the germline V gene are SQVTM and ANQGSEA. The CDR3 is 12 amino acids. CDR3 sequence reads: CSGGDRPYEQYF. The CDR3 nucleotides are TGCAGCGGTGGGGACAGGCCCTACGAGCAGTACTTC.

This chain links TRBV7-3 with TRBJ2-1, with 7 bases matching TRBD2. Germline trimming cut 4 bases from V and 7 bases from J; bases unmatched to any gene: 7. CDR3 size: 14 residues. Germline values: CDR1 SGHTA, CDR2 FQGTGA. Here the CDR3 reads CASSSVGGLNEQFF. The CDR3 DNA sequence: TGTGCCAGCAGCTCCGTGGGAGGGTTGAATGAGCAGTTCTTC.

The chain has TRBV3-1 and TRBJ2-7, with 7 positions matching TRBD2. V lost 7 bases, J lost 6 bases, and 12 bases stayed unmatched. CDR1 and CDR2 from the germline V gene are LGHDT and YNNKEL (reference sequence). The CDR3 extends over 14 amino acids. The CDR3: CASTTLGSGREQYF. In DNA, the CDR3 is TGTGCCAGCACGACGCTAGGTAGCGGGCGCGAGCAGTACTTC.

This chain joins TRBV28 and TRBJ1-2, with D unclear. Germline loops: CDR1 MDHEN, CDR2 SYDVKM. Trimming took off 7 bases at V and 7 bases at J, with 10 bases between the two ends. CDR3 length: 11 amino acids. In nucleotides, the CDR3 is TGTGCCAGCACCGGGCCCATTGGCTACACCTTC. This translates into CASTGPIGYTF.

The chain carries TRBV6-1 and TRBJ2-3, with D perhaps TRBD1 or TRBD2 (5 bases each). The CDR3 extends over 13 amino acids. Germline V gives CDR1 MNHNS, CDR2 SASEGT. Trimming pared 7 bases from V and 6 bases from J, leaving 14 bases between. The CDR3 DNA sequence: TGTGCCAGCATCGGGGCGCAGCCCGATACGCAGTATTTT. Residues: CASIGAQPDTQYF.

The rearrangement uses TRBV7-9 and TRBJ2-7, with unresolved D. V was trimmed by 5 bases and J by 0 bases, leaving 11 bases between them. This CDR3 comprises 14 residues. Germline values: CDR1 SEHNR, CDR2 FQNEAQ (reference sequence). The CDR3 loop is CASSHPTISYEQYF. CDR3 nucleotides: TGTGCCAGCAGCCACCCGACCATCTCCTACGAGCAGTACTTC.

The chain couples TRBV11-2 to TRBJ2-3; D is undetermined. V was clipped by 8 bases and J by 1 base, with 16 bases between them. CDR3 length: 15 amino acids. The V gene's germline CDR1 is SGHAT and CDR2 FQNNGV. This chain's CDR3 is CASAASGDRTDTQYF. The CDR3 bases are TGTGCCAGCGCGGCTAGTGGGGATCGCACAGATACGCAGTATTTT.

Only a few counts were recorded for this clonotype. V and J are TRBV5-6 and TRBJ2-6, with a tentative D call TRBD1 (5 bases). CDR1 is SGHDT and CDR2 is YYEEEE in the germline V gene. The length of the CDR3 is 16 residues. Trimming removed 5 bases from V and 2 bases from J, with 14 bases in between. This chain's CDR3 is CASSRLPDTGANVLTF. The CDR3 region has the DNA TGTGCCAGCAGTCGGTTACCGGACACTGGGGCCAACGTCCTGACTTTC.

This sequence joins TRBV9 and TRBJ2-3; 12 bases map to TRBD2. The CDR3 consists of 15 residues. The V gene end was trimmed by 4 bases and the J gene end by 6 bases; junction bases not matched to a gene: 6. Germline CDR1 and CDR2: SGDLS and YYNGEE. CDR3 DNA: TGTGCCAGCAGCTTTCTAGCGGGGGGGCAGGATACGCAGTATTTT. This sequence encodes CASSFLAGGQDTQYF.

The sample holds many counts of this clonotype. CDR3 sequence: CASSLQGGEQFF. CDR3 coding DNA: TGTGCCAGCAGCCTTCAGGGTGGTGAGCAGTTCTTC. The chain is built from TRBV3-1 and TRBJ2-1; tentative D call: TRBD1 (5 bases). Germline values: CDR1 LGHDT, CDR2 YNNKEL (reference sequence). The length of the CDR3 is 12 residues. Trimming cost V 4 bases and J 9 bases, with 10 bases left between them.